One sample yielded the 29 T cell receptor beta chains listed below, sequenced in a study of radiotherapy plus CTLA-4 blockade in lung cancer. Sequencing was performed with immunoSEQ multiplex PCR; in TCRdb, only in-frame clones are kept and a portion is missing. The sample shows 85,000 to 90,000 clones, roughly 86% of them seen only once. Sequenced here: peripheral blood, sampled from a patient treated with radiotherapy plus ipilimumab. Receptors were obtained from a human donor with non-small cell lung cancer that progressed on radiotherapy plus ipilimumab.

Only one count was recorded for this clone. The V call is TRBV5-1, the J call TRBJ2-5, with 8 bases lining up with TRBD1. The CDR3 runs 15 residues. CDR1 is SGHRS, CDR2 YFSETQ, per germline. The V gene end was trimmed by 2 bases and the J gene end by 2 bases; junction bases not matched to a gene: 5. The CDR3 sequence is CASSFQGAHQETQYF. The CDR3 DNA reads TGCGCCAGCAGCTTTCAGGGGGCGCATCAAGAGACCCAGTACTTC.

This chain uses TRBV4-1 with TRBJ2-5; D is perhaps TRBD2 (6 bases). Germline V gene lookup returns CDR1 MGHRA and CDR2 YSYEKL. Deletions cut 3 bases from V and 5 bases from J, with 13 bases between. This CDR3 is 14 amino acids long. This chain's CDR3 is CASSHGTLRETQYF. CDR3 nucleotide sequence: TGCGCCAGCAGCCACGGGACTCTTAGGGAGACCCAGTACTTC.

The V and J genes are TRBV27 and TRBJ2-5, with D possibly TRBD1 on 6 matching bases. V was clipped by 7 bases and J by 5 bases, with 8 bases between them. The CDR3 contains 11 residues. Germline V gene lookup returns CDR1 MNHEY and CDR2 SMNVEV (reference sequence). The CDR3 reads CASTRGETQYF. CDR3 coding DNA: TGTGCCAGCACGAGGGGGGAGACCCAGTACTTC.

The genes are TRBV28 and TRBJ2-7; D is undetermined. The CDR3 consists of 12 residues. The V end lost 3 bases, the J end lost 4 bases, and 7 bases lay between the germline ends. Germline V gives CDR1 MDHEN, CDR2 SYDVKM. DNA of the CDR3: TGTGCCAGCAGTTTCCAAAGGTACGAGCAGTACTTC. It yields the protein CASSFQRYEQYF.

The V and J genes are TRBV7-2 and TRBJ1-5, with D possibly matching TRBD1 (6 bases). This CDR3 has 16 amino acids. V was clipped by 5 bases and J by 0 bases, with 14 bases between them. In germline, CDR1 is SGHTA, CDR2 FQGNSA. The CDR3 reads CASSRTGAVSNQPQHF. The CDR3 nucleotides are TGTGCCAGCAGCCGGACGGGGGCAGTTAGCAATCAGCCCCAGCATTTT. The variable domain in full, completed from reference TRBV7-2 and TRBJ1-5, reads GAGVSQSPSNKVTEKGKDVELRCDPISGHTALYWYRQSLGQGLEFLIYFQGNSAPDKSGLPSDRFSAERTGGSVSTLTIQRTQQEDSAVYLCASSRTGAVSNQPQHFGDGTRLSIL.

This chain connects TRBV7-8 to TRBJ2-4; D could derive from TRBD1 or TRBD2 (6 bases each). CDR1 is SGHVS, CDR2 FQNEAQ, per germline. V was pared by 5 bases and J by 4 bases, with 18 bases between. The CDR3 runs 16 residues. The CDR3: CASSPSKGGAKNIQYF. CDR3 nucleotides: TGTGCCAGCAGCCCCTCCAAGGGGGGAGCTAAAAACATTCAGTACTTC.

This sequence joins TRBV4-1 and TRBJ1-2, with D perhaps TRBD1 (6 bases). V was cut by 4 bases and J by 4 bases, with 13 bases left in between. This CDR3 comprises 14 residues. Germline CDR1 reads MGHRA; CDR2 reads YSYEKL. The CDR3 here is CASSPQQGLYGYTF. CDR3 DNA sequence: TGCGCCAGCAGCCCTCAACAGGGCCTCTATGGCTACACCTTC.

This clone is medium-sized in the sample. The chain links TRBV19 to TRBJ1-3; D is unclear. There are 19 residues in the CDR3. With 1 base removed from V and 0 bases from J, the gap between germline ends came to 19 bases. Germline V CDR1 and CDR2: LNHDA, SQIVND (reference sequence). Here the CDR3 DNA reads TGTGCCAGTAGTATAGCCCTCCGGTGGAGGAGCCACTCTGGAAACACCATATATTTT. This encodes CASSIALRWRSHSGNTIYF.

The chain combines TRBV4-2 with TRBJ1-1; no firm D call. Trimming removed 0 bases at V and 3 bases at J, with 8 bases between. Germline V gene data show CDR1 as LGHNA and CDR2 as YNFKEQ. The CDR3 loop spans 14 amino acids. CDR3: CASSQELRDTEAFF. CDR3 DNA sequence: TGTGCCAGCAGCCAAGAGTTGAGGGACACTGAAGCTTTCTTT.

The CDR3 is CASSIGGLYEQYF. CDR3 bases: TGTGCCAGTAGTATTGGCGGACTCTACGAGCAGTACTTC. The chain carries TRBV19 and TRBJ2-7, with a weak D call TRBD2 (5 bases). The CDR3 extends over 13 amino acids. Germline CDR1 is LNHDA and CDR2 is SQIVND (reference sequence). V was pared by 3 bases and J by 3 bases, with 9 bases between.

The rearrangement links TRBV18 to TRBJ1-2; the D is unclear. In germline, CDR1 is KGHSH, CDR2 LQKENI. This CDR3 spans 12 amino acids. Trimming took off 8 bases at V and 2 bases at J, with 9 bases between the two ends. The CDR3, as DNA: TGTGCCAGCATCGGGGTGAACTATGGCTACACCTTC. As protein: CASIGVNYGYTF.

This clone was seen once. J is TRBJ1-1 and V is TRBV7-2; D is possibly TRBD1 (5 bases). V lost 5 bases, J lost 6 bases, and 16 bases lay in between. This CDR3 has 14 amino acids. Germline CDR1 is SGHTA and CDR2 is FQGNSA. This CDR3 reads CASSRNRQWAEAFF. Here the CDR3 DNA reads TGTGCCAGCAGCCGCAACAGACAGTGGGCTGAAGCTTTCTTT. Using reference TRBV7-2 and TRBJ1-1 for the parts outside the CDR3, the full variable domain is GAGVSQSPSNKVTEKGKDVELRCDPISGHTALYWYRQSLGQGLEFLIYFQGNSAPDKSGLPSDRFSAERTGGSVSTLTIQRTQQEDSAVYLCASSRNRQWAEAFFGQGTRLTVV.

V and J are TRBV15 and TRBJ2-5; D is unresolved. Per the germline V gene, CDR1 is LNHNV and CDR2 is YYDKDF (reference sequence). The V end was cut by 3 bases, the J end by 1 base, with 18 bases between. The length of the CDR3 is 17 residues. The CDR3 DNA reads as TGTGCCACCAGCAGGGTGGGCCTCGTAAAATCCCAAGAGACCCAGTACTTC. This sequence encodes CATSRVGLVKSQETQYF.

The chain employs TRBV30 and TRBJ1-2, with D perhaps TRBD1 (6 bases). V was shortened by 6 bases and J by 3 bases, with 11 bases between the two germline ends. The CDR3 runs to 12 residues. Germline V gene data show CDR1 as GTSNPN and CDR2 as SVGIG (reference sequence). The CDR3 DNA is TGTGCCTGCCCCCGGACAGACTATGGCTACACCTTC. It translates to CACPRTDYGYTF. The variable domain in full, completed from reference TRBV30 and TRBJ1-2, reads SQTIHQWPATLVQPVGSPLSLECTVEGTSNPNLYWYRQAAGRGLQLLFYSVGIGQISSEVPQNLSASRPQDRQFILSSKKLLLSDSGFYLCACPRTDYGYTFGSGTRLTVV.

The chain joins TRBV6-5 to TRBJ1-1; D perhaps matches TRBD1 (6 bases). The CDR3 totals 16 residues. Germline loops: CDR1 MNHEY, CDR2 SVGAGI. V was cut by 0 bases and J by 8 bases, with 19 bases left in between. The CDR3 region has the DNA TGTGCCAGCAGTTACTCGATGGCAGGGGATTTATTCGAAGCTTTCTTT. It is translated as CASSYSMAGDLFEAFF.

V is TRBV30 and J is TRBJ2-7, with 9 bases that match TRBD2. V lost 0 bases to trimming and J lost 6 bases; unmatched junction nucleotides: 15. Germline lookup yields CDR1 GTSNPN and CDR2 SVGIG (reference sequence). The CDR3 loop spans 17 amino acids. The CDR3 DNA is TGTGCCTGGAGTGTACGCGGGAGGGCCTTCCTCGGAGGCGAGCAGTACTTC. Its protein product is CAWSVRGRAFLGGEQYF.

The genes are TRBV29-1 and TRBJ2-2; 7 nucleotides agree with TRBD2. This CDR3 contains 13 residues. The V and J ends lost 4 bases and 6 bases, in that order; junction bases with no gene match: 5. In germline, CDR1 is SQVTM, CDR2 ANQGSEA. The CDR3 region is CSVGLASAGELFF. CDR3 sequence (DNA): TGCAGCGTTGGACTAGCCTCCGCCGGGGAGCTGTTTTTT.

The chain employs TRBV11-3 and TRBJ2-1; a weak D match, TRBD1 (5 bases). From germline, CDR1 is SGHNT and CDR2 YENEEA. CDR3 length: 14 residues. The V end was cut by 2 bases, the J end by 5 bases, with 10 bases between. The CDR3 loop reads CASSLTDSNNEQFF. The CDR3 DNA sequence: TGTGCCAGCAGCTTAACCGACAGTAACAATGAGCAGTTCTTC.

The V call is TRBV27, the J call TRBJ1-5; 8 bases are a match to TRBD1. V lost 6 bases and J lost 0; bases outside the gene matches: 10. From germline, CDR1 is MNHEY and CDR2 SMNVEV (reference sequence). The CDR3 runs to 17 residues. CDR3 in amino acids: CASSPGTGDYSNQPQHF. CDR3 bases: TGTGCCAGCAGCCCTGGGACAGGCGACTATAGCAATCAGCCCCAGCATTTT.

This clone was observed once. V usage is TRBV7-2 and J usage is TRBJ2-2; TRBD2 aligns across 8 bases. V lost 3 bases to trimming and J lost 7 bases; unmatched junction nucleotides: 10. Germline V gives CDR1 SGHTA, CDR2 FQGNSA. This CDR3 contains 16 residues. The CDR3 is CASSLTGTSLFGELFF. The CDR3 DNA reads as TGTGCCAGCAGCTTGACGGGGACTAGTCTTTTCGGGGAGCTGTTTTTT.

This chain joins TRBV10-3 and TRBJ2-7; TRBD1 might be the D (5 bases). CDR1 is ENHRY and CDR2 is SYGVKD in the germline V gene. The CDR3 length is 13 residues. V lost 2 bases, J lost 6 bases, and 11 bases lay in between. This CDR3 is CAISEAQGGEQYF. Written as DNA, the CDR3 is TGTGCCATCAGTGAGGCCCAGGGCGGCGAGCAGTACTTC.

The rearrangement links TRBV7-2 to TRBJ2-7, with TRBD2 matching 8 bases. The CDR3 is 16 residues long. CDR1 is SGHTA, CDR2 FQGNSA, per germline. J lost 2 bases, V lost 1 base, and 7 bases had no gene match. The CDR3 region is CASSLDRGGFAYEQYF. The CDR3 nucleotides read TGTGCCAGCAGCTTAGATCGGGGGGGATTCGCCTACGAGCAGTACTTC.

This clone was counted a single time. The CDR3 reads CASSPLAPGELFF. The CDR3 coding sequence is TGTGCCAGCAGCCCACTAGCGCCCGGGGAGCTGTTTTTT. The V call is TRBV7-2, the J call TRBJ2-2; 7 bases fit TRBD2. The trim removed 5 bases at V and 6 bases at J, leaving 3 bases unmatched. Per the germline V gene, CDR1 is SGHTA and CDR2 is FQGNSA. The CDR3 has 13 residues.

CDR3 DNA: TGCGCCAGTCGACAGGAGCCTAGCTCTGGAAACACCATATATTTT. Translated: CASRQEPSSGNTIYF. The rearrangement uses TRBV5-1 and TRBJ1-3; the D gene is possibly TRBD1 (6 bases). CDR1 and CDR2 (germline): SGHRS, YFSETQ. There are 15 residues in the CDR3. Trimming removed 8 bases at V and 0 bases at J, with 15 bases between.

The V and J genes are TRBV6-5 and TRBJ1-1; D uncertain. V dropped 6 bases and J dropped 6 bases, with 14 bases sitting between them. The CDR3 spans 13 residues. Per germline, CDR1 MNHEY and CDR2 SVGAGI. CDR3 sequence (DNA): TGTGCCAGCAGCCCAGATGTTCAGTCTGAAGCTTTCTTT. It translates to CASSPDVQSEAFF.

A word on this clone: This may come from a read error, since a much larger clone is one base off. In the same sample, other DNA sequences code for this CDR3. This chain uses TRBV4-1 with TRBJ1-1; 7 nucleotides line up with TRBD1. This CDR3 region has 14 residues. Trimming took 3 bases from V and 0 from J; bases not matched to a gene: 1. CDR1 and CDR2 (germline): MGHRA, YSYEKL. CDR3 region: CASSQGQLNTEAFF. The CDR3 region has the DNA TGCGCCAGCAGCCAGGGACAGTTGAACACTGAAGCTTTCTTT.

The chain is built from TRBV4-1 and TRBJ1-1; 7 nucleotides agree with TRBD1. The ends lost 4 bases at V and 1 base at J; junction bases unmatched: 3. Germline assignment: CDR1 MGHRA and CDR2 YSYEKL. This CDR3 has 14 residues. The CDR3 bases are TGCGCCAGCAGCCTACGACAGGGGAACACTGAAGCTTTCTTT. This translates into CASSLRQGNTEAFF.

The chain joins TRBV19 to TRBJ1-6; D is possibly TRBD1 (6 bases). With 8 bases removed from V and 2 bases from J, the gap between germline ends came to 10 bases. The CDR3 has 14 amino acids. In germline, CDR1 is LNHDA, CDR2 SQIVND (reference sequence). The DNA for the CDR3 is TGTGCCAGTCGAGGGGGAACCTATAATTCACCCCTCCACTTT. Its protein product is CASRGGTYNSPLHF.

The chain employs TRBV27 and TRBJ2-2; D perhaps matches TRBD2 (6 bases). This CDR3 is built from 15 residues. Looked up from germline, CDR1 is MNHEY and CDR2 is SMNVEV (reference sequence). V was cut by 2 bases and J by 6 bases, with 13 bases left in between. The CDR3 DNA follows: TGTGCCAGCAGTTTAAGTGGACTATCTTCCGGGGAGCTGTTTTTT. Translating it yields CASSLSGLSSGELFF.